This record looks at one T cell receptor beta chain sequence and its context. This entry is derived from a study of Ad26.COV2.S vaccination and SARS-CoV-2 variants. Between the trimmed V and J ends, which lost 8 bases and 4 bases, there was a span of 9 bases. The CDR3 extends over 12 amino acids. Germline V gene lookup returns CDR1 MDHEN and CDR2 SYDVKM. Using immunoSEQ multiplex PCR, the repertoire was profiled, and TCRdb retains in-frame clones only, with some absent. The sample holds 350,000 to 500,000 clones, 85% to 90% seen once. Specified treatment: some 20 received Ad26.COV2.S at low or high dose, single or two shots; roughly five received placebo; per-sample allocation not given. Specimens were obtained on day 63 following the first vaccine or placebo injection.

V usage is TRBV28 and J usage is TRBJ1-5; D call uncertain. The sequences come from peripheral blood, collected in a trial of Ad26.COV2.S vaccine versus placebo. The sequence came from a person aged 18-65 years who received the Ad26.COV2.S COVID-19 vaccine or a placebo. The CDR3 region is CASHGSNQPQHF. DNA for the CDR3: TGTGCCAGCCACGGGTCAAATCAGCCCCAGCATTTT.